Following are 2 T cell receptor beta chains from one sample sequenced in a study of T cell repertoires in cytomegalovirus infection. TCRdb ran MiXCR on the reads and lists one entry per CDR3 protein. Of about 480,000 distinct CDR3 sequences in the sample, 25% to 35% are singletons; the top ten hold 15% to 20%. Their antigens remain unidentified. Here the sequenced sample was cultured PBMCs, taken from culture after CMV antigen stimulation. These receptors were taken from a human donor in good health (CMV status not recorded). Some clones in this sample may be carry-over from other donors' samples.

This clonotype was detected many times. The chain carries TRBV12-3 or TRBV12-4 and TRBJ1-5; D is perhaps TRBD1 (5 bases). The CDR3 extends over 15 amino acids. V shed 5 bases and J shed 5 bases, with 16 bases lying between them. For the CDR3, the DNA is TGTGCCAGCAGTGGGGATGGTCGCAGGGATCAGCCCCAGCATTTT. Protein sequence: CASSGDGRRDQPQHF.

This clonotype showed up just a few times. The chain joins TRBV18 to TRBJ2-1; D is tentatively TRBD1 or TRBD2 (5 bases each). With 5 bases removed from V and 6 bases from J, the gap between germline ends came to 11 bases. This CDR3 is 13 amino acids long. In germline, CDR1 is KGHSH, CDR2 LQKENI. The DNA for the CDR3 is TGTGCCAGCTCAGATGGGGGATTCAATGAGCAGTTCTTC. Protein sequence: CASSDGGFNEQFF.